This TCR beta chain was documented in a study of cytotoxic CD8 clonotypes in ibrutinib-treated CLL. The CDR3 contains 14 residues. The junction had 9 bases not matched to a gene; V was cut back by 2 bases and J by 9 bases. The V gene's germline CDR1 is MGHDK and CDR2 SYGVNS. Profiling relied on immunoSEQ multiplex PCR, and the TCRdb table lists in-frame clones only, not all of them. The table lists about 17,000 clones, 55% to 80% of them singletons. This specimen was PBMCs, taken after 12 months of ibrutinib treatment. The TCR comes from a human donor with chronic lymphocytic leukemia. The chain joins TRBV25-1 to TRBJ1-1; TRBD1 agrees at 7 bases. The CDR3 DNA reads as TGTGCCAGCAGTGAACCTATGACAGGGACGAAAGCTTTCTTT. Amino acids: CASSEPMTGTKAFF.